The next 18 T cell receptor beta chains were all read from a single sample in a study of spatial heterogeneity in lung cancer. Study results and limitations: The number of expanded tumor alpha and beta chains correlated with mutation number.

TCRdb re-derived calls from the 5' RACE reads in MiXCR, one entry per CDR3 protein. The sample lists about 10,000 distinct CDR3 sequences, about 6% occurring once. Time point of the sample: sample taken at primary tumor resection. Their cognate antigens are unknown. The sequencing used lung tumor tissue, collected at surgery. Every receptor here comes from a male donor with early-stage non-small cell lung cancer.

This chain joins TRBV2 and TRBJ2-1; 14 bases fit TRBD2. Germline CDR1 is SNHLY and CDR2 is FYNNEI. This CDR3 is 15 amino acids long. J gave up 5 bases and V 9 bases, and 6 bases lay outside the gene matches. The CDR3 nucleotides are TGTGCCAGTAGACTAGCGGGAGGGCGCGACAATGAGCAGTTCTTC. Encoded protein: CASRLAGGRDNEQFF.

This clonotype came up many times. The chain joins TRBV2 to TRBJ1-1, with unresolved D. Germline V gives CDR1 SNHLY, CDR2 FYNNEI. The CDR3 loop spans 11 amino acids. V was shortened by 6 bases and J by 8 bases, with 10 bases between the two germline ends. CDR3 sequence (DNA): TGTGCCAGCAGATCCCTGGACGAAGCTTTCTTT. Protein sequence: CASRSLDEAFF. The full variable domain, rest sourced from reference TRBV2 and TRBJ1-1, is EPEVTQTPSHQVTQMGQEVILRCVPISNHLYFYWYRQILGQKVEFLVSFYNNEISEKSEIFDDQFSVERPDGSNFTLKIRSTKLEDSAMYFCASRSLDEAFFGQGTRLTVV.

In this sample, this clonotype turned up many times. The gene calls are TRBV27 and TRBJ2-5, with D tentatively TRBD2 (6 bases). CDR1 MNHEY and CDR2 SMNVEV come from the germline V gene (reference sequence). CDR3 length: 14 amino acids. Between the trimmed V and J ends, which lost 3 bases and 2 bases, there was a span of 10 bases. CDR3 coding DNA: TGTGCCAGCAGTTTTTATGGGAGGCAAGAGACCCAGTACTTC. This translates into CASSFYGRQETQYF.

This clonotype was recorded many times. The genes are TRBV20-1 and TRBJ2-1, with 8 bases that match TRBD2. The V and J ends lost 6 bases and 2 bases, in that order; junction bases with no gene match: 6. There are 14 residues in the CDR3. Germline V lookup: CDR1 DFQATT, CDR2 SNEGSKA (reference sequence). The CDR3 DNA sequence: TGCAGTGCCGTGGGCGGGGGGACCTACAATGAGCAGTTCTTC. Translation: CSAVGGGTYNEQFF.

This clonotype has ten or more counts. DNA of the CDR3: TGTGCCAGCATAGGACTAGCGGGGCCCTACGAGCAGTACTTC. Translated, it gives CASIGLAGPYEQYF. V is TRBV7-9 and J is TRBJ2-7; 12 bases fit TRBD2. This CDR3 has 14 residues. V dropped 7 bases and J dropped 2; count of bases not matched to a gene: 3. Germline CDR1 is SEHNR and CDR2 is FQNEAQ (reference sequence). Based on the CDR3 plus reference TRBV7-9 and TRBJ2-7, the full variable domain is DTGVSQNPRHKITKRGQNVTFRCDPISEHNRLYWYRQTLGQGPEFLTYFQNEAQLEKSRLLSDRFSAERPKGSFSTLEIQRTEQGDSAMYLCASIGLAGPYEQYFGPGTRLTVT.

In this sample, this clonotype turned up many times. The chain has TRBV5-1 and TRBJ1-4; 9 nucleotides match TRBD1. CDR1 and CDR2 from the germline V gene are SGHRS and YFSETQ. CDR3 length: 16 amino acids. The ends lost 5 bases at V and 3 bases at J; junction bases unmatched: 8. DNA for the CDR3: TGCGCCAGCAGAAGCGACAGGGGGGCGTCTAATGAAAAACTGTTTTTT. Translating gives CASRSDRGASNEKLFF.

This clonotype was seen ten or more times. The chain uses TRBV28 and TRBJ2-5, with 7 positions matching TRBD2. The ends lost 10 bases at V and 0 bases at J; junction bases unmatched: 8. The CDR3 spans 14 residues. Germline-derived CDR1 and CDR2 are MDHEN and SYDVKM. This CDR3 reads CAIHGGRDQETQYF. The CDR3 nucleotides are TGTGCCATCCACGGGGGGAGGGACCAAGAGACCCAGTACTTC.

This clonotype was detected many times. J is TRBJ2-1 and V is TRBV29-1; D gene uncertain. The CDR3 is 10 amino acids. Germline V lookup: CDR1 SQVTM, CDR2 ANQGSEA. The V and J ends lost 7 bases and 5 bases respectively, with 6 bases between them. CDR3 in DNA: TGCAGCGCCCGGAACAATGAGCAGTTCTTC. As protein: CSARNNEQFF.

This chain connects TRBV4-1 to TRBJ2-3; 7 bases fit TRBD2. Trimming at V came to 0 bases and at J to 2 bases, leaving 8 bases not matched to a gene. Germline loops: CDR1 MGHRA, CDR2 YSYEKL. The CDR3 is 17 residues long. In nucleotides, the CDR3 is TGCGCCAGCAGCCAAGAGACGGGGGGACCCCTCACAGATACGCAGTATTTT. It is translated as CASSQETGGPLTDTQYF.

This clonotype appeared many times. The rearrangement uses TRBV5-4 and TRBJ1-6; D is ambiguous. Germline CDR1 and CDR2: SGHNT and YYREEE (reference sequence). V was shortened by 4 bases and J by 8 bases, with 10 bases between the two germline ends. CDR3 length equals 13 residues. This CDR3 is CASSDNFYSPLHF. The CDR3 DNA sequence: TGTGCCAGCAGCGACAATTTCTATTCACCCCTCCACTTT.

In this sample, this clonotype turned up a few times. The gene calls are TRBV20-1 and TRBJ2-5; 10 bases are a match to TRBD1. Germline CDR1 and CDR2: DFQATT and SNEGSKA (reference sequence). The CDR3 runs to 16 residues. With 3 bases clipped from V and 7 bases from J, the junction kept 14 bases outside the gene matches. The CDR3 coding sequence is TGCAGTGCTAGCCGCCGACAGGGGGCGGAAGTGGGGACCCAGTACTTC. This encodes CSASRRQGAEVGTQYF.

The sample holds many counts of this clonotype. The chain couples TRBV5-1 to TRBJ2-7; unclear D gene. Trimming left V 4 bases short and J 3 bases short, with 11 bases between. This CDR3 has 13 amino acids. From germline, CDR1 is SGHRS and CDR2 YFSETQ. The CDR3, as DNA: TGCGCCAGCAGCCGGAACCAAAACTACGAGCAGTACTTC. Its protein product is CASSRNQNYEQYF. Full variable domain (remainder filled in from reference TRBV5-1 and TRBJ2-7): KAGVTQTPRYLIKTRGQQVTLSCSPISGHRSVSWYQQTPGQGLQFLFEYFSETQRNKGNFPGRFSGRQFSNSRSEMNVSTLELGDSALYLCASSRNQNYEQYFGPGTRLTVT.

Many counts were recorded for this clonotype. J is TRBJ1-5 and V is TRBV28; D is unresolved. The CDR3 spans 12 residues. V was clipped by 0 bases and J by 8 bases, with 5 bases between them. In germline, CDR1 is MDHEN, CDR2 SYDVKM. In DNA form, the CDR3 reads TGTGCCAGCAGTTTATGGGGGAAGCCCCAGCATTTT. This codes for CASSLWGKPQHF. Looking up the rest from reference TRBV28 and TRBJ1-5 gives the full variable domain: DVKVTQSSRYLVKRTGEKVFLECVQDMDHENMFWYRQDPGLGLRLIYFSYDVKMKEKGDIPEGYSVSREKKERFSLILESASTNQTSMYLCASSLWGKPQHFGDGTRLSIL.

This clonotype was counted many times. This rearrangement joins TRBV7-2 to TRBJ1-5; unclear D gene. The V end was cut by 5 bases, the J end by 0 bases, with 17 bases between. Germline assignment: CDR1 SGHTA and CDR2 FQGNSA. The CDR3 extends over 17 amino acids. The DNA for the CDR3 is TGTGCCAGCAGCCCTAGGACGTCCGCATATAGCAATCAGCCCCAGCATTTT. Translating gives CASSPRTSAYSNQPQHF.

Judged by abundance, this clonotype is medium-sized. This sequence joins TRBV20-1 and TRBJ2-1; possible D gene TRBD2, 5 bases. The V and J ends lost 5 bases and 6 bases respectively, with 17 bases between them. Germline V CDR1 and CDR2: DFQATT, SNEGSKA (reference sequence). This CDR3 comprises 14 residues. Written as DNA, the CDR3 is TGCAGTGCTCATAAACAACAGAGCGGCAATGAGCAGTTCTTC. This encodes CSAHKQQSGNEQFF.

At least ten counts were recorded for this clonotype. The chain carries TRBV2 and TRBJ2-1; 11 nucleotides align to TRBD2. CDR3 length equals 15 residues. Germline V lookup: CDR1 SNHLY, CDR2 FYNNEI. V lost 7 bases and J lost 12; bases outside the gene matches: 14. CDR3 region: CASTTPASGRSGQFF. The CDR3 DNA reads TGTGCCAGCACCACCCCGGCTAGCGGGAGGTCGGGGCAGTTCTTC.

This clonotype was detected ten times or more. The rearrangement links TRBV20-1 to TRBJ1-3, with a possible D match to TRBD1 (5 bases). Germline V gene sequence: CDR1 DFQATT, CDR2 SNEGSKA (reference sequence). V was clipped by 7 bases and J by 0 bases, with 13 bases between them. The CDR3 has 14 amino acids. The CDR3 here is CSGGDGGSGNTIYF. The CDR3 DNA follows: TGCAGTGGGGGGGACGGCGGCTCTGGAAACACCATATATTTT.

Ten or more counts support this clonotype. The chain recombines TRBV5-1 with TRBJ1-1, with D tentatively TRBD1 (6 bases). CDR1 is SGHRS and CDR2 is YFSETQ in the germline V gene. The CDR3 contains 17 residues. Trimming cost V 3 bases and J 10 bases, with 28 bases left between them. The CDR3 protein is CASSWDLRGPTNKGAFF. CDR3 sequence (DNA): TGCGCCAGCAGCTGGGACCTGCGGGGGCCTACGAACAAGGGAGCTTTCTTT.